The clone carrying this T cell receptor (beta chain) has only a few counts. The source of the sample is a study of early T cells in non-severe SARS-CoV-2 infection. Unique molecular identifiers tagged individual cDNA molecules. TCRdb ran MiXCR on the 5' RACE reads and lists one entry per CDR3 protein. The table records fewer than 70,000 distinct CDR3 sequences, over 3.5% of them present only once. Germline lookup yields CDR1 SEHNR and CDR2 FQNEAQ (reference sequence). J gave up 0 bases and V 1 base, and 11 bases lay outside the gene matches. The CDR3 is 18 amino acids. This sequence joins TRBV7-9 and TRBJ1-1; 7 bases line up with TRBD1. Specimen: whole blood, collected at baseline. The clonotype comes from an adult who was a healthcare worker with PCR-confirmed SARS-CoV-2 infection or an uninfected control (not recorded which). The donor label of this sample is uncertain. DNA for the CDR3: TGTGCCAGCAGCTTAGTAAGAGGAACAGGGGTCATGAACACTGAAGCTTTCTTT. Translation gives CASSLVRGTGVMNTEAFF.